Each of the 15 T cell receptor beta chains below was sequenced from the same sample in a study of CD8 T cells in Susac syndrome. The RNA, about 0.5 to 1 ug, was put through reverse transcription using random hexamers. MiXCR, run by TCRdb on the immunoSEQ multiplex PCR reads, gives a single entry per CDR3 protein. The sample shows 150,000 to 200,000 distinct CDR3 sequences, roughly nine tenths of them seen only once. Material for sequencing was CD4+ T cells from PBMCs. The receptors were gathered from a human donor with Susac syndrome.

This clonotype was seen only once. This chain connects TRBV2 to TRBJ2-3; perhaps TRBD2 as D (6 bases). The V end was cut by 1 base, the J end by 4 bases, with 12 bases between. Germline V gives CDR1 SNHLY, CDR2 FYNNEI. The length of the CDR3 is 15 residues. The CDR3 bases are TGTGCCAGCAGTGAAGACGCGGGATTGGCAGATACGCAGTATTTT. Encoded protein: CASSEDAGLADTQYF. The full variable domain, in which reference TRBV2 and TRBJ2-3 provide the parts outside the CDR3, is EPEVTQTPSHQVTQMGQEVILRCVPISNHLYFYWYRQILGQKVEFLVSFYNNEISEKSEIFDDQFSVERPDGSNFTLKIRSTKLEDSAMYFCASSEDAGLADTQYFGPGTRLTVL.

The chain combines TRBV4-1 with TRBJ1-2; no clear D gene. The CDR3 is 14 residues long. Trimming shortened V by 0 bases and J by 4 bases, and 9 bases separated the two germline ends. Germline CDR1 MGHRA, CDR2 YSYEKL. DNA for the CDR3: TGCGCCAGCAGCCAAGATCAAGGCCCCTATGGCTACACCTTC. Protein product: CASSQDQGPYGYTF.

The chain has TRBV3-1 and TRBJ1-1; unclear D gene. V was trimmed by 1 base and J by 10 bases, leaving 16 bases between them. CDR1 LGHDT and CDR2 YNNKEL come from the germline V gene (reference sequence). The CDR3 is 14 amino acids. CDR3 residues: CASSQGSGLARAFF. CDR3 coding DNA: TGTGCCAGCAGCCAAGGAAGTGGGCTCGCTCGAGCTTTCTTT.

The chain combines TRBV28 with TRBJ1-1, with 8 bases fitting TRBD1. The germline gives CDR1 MDHEN, CDR2 SYDVKM. The CDR3 loop spans 16 amino acids. Unmatched junction bases numbered 10, after V lost 6 bases and J lost 1 base. The CDR3 protein is CASSSPDRAENTEAFF. CDR3 nucleotide sequence: TGTGCCAGCAGCTCTCCGGACAGGGCTGAGAACACTGAAGCTTTCTTT.

The chain is built from TRBV6-5 and TRBJ2-5, with D perhaps matching TRBD2 (6 bases). This CDR3 spans 13 amino acids. CDR1 and CDR2 from the germline V gene are MNHEY and SVGAGI. V lost 1 base to trimming and J lost 4 bases, with 7 bases between them. The CDR3 nucleotides are TGTGCCAGCAGTTACTGGGGACTAGAGACCCAGTACTTC. Its protein product is CASSYWGLETQYF.

This rearrangement joins TRBV18 to TRBJ2-2, with D hard to call. Trimming left V 1 base short and J 0 bases short, with 12 bases between. This CDR3 comprises 17 residues. CDR1 KGHSH and CDR2 LQKENI come from the germline V gene. The CDR3 DNA reads TGTGCCAGCTCACCACTAACACTTACTGCGAACACCGGGGAGCTGTTTTTT. Translated, it gives CASSPLTLTANTGELFF.

V usage is TRBV10-3 and J usage is TRBJ1-5; D not resolved. This CDR3 has 14 amino acids. Germline lookup yields CDR1 ENHRY and CDR2 SYGVKD. With 2 bases removed from V and 0 bases from J, the gap between germline ends came to 5 bases. The CDR3 nucleotides read TGTGCCATCAGTGAGACAGTTAGCAATCAGCCCCAGCATTTT. It is translated as CAISETVSNQPQHF.

The J gene is TRBJ1-2, the V gene TRBV6-5; D remains ambiguous. The CDR3 is made up of 13 amino acids. CDR1 and CDR2 (germline): MNHEY, SVGAGI. Trimming shortened V by 0 bases and J by 4 bases, and 6 bases separated the two germline ends. The CDR3 loop reads CASSYSASYGYTF. The CDR3 nucleotides are TGTGCCAGCAGTTACTCGGCCAGCTATGGCTACACCTTC.

This clonotype was seen only once. The chain has TRBV14 and TRBJ1-2; TRBD1 agrees at 12 bases. The CDR3 totals 16 residues. Trimming removed 5 bases from V and 4 bases from J; junction bases left unmatched: 8. The germline CDR1 and CDR2 sequences are SGHDN and FVKESK. The CDR3 DNA is TGTGCCAGCAGCGAAAGGGACAGGGGGCACGGCTATGGCTACACCTTC. Translated, it gives CASSERDRGHGYGYTF.

V usage is TRBV2 and J usage is TRBJ2-5; tentatively, D is TRBD1 or TRBD2 (5 bases each). CDR1 is SNHLY, CDR2 FYNNEI, per germline. CDR3 length: 14 residues. With 2 bases removed from V and 5 bases from J, the gap between germline ends came to 12 bases. The DNA for the CDR3 is TGTGCCAGCAGTGAACTACTAGGGGTTGAGACCCAGTACTTC. Its translation is CASSELLGVETQYF.

This CDR3 is CATTRDRSPVAFF. The CDR3 DNA is TGTGCCACCACTAGGGACAGGTCTCCCGTGGCTTTCTTT. The chain is built from TRBV5-4 and TRBJ1-1; TRBD1 aligns across 8 bases. V was clipped by 9 bases and J by 11 bases; unmatched bases: 15. This CDR3 comprises 13 residues. Germline V CDR1 and CDR2: SGHNT, YYREEE (reference sequence).

This clonotype was seen just once. The chain joins TRBV20-1 to TRBJ2-5; D possibly uses TRBD1 or TRBD2 (6 bases each). Germline CDR1 is DFQATT and CDR2 is SNEGSKA (reference sequence). V was trimmed by 8 bases and J by 2 bases, leaving 15 bases between them. This CDR3 has 13 amino acids. As DNA, the CDR3 is TGCAGTCAATTTTGGGGGGCTCAAGAGACCCAGTACTTC. Translated, it gives CSQFWGAQETQYF.

The chain uses TRBV29-1 and TRBJ2-3; D uncertain. Germline CDR1 SQVTM, CDR2 ANQGSEA. The CDR3 totals 15 residues. Trimming removed 4 bases at V and 2 bases at J, with 16 bases between. The chain's CDR3 is CSVVRADLITDTQYF. The CDR3 bases are TGCAGCGTTGTCCGAGCCGACCTAATCACAGATACGCAGTATTTT.

The CDR3: CASGTPGQGRQPQHF. CDR3 in DNA: TGTGCCAGCGGCACACCGGGACAGGGTAGACAGCCCCAGCATTTT. The J gene is TRBJ1-5, the V gene TRBV6-1; 9 positions agree with TRBD1. Germline V gene lookup returns CDR1 MNHNS and CDR2 SASEGT. The CDR3 runs to 15 residues. The ends lost 8 bases at V and 7 bases at J; junction bases unmatched: 12.

The chain employs TRBV29-1 and TRBJ1-4; D is ambiguous. CDR3 length: 13 residues. The germline V gene encodes CDR1 SQVTM and CDR2 ANQGSEA. Trimming cost V 6 bases and J 1 base, with 9 bases left between them. In DNA form, the CDR3 reads TGCAGCGTGATTGGGGAAACTAATGAAAAACTGTTTTTT. As protein: CSVIGETNEKLFF.